Listed below are T cell receptor beta chains from one sample, sequenced in a study of spatial heterogeneity in lung cancer. TCRdb ran MiXCR on the 5' RACE reads and lists one entry per CDR3 protein. The data show about 38,000 distinct CDR3 sequences, with around 7.6% seen just once and roughly 9.9% held by the top ten. The input for sequencing was PBMCs, taken at follow-up. All receptors come from a male donor with early-stage non-small cell lung cancer. Each CDR3 is given with its conserved first and last residue. D genes are given only for firm matches. The size of a clone is reported for some rows only, either as once, few or many, or as a class for expanded clones.

j_call	v_call	clone_size	d_call	cdr3_aa	cdr3_nt
TRBJ2-1	TRBV13	many	TRBD1	CASSHTGTGGINEQFF	TGTGCCAGCAGCCACACCGGGACAGGGGGAATCAATGAGCAGTTCTTC
TRBJ2-1	TRBV18	-	TRBD1	CASSHRGPEQFF	TGTGCCAGCTCCCACAGGGGGCCGGAGCAGTTCTTC
TRBJ1-2	TRBV13	many	-	CASSPSRASYGYTF	TGTGCCAGCAGTCCCTCTAGGGCCAGCTATGGCTACACCTTC
TRBJ2-3	TRBV5-1	once	TRBD2	CASSSLAGVKDTQYF	TGCGCCAGCAGCTCCTTAGCGGGGGTCAAAGATACGCAGTATTTT
TRBJ2-1	TRBV5-1	many	-	CASSAYRDYNEQFF	TGCGCCAGCAGCGCTTACAGGGACTACAATGAGCAGTTCTTC
TRBJ2-3	TRBV27	many	-	CASSFLATDTQYF	TGTGCCAGCAGTTTCCTAGCTACAGATACGCAGTATTTT
TRBJ1-2	TRBV3-1	many	-	CASSRRDDYYGYTF	TGTGCCAGCAGCCGCAGGGACGACTACTATGGCTACACCTTC
TRBJ1-5	TRBV19	few	-	CASNLYSNQPQHF	TGTGCCAGTAACCTTTATAGCAATCAGCCCCAGCATTTT
TRBJ2-5	TRBV7-6	many	-	CASSLALAPQETQYF	TGTGCCAGCAGCTTAGCGCTCGCCCCACAAGAGACCCAGTACTTC
TRBJ1-2	TRBV2	-	-	CASSGIGAYGYTF	TGTGCCAGCAGTGGTATAGGGGCCTATGGCTACACCTTC
TRBJ2-7	TRBV3-1	many	TRBD1	CASSPIGTGTNYEQYF	TGTGCCAGCAGCCCTATCGGGACAGGGACGAACTACGAGCAGTACTTC
TRBJ1-5	TRBV19	many	TRBD1	CASSISRTGYSNQPQHF	TGTGCCAGTAGTATATCGAGGACAGGGTATAGCAATCAGCCCCAGCATTTT
TRBJ1-2	TRBV5-1	-	TRBD1	CASNRGQETTAIGGYTF	TGCGCCAGCAACAGGGGACAGGAGACCACAGCGATAGGTGGCTACACCTTC
TRBJ2-6	TRBV28	many	-	CATRQPGANVLTF	TGTGCCACCCGCCAGCCTGGGGCCAACGTCCTGACTTTC
TRBJ2-7	TRBV6-6	many	TRBD1	CASSYPEDRGERQYF	TGTGCCAGCAGTTACCCTGAGGACAGGGGGGAAAGGCAGTACTTC
TRBJ1-3	TRBV20-1	many	-	CSASEGGPGNTIYF	TGCAGTGCGAGCGAGGGGGGGCCTGGAAACACCATATATTTT
TRBJ2-3	TRBV3-1	many	-	CASAATAPFGNTDTQYF	TGTGCCAGCGCTGCGACAGCCCCCTTTGGGAACACAGATACGCAGTATTTT
TRBJ1-1	TRBV30	many	TRBD1	CAWSVHLGTGNTEAFF	TGTGCCTGGAGTGTACATCTCGGGACAGGGAACACTGAAGCTTTCTTT